The T cell receptor beta chain under discussion was sequenced for a study of blood T cell repertoires in COVID-19 (dated by TCRdb to the early 2020s). For the study in its entirety: The collaborator samples originated in the United States, Italy and Spain and spanned the acute and convalescent phases of COVID-19. The material from the prospective study consisted of cDNA or gDNA derived from T cells, B-cell-depleted T cells, or PBMCs. Deeply sampled blood TCRbeta repertoires from subjects exposed to, actively infected with, or recovered from COVID-19 were included in the dataset. The repertoires were released in a freely available public database intended as a resource for research on the immune response to SARS-CoV-2. The samples were drawn from the first 160 participants of the ongoing ImmuneRACE study and from some 1,300 subjects provided by 6 global collaborators. A de-identified subject ID, COVID-19 status, age in years and sex were almost always included in the sample metadata. Where available, HLA class I and class II types were obtained from metadata supplied by the sample provider rather than from assay-based typing.

Whole blood was collected in K2EDTA tubes by collaborating institutions according to the institutions' own protocols. For TCRbeta analysis, collaborators shipped samples as frozen whole blood, isolated PBMCs, or DNA extracted from either of those sample types. TCRbeta CDR3 regions were amplified from genomic DNA by means of the immunoSEQ Assay, a bias-controlled multiplex PCR. As for the original processing: The number of nucleated cells in each sample was estimated from the amplification of reference gene primers within the assay. To quantify the absolute abundance of each unique TCRbeta CDR3 rearrangement, sequence reads were collapsed and filtered. For each sample, productive Simpson clonality was calculated by taking the square root of Simpson's diversity index across productive rearrangements. TCRdb mirrors the immuneACCESS table, restricted to in-frame sequences. Some clones are absent from its copies; in checked studies, under half trace to an unresolved V gene, and the reason for the others is unknown. The V and J calls and the clone size are those of that table, but D and trimming were determined from the DNA. The sample table shows 120,000 to 150,000 clones, and 80% to 90% are seen once. Together, the top ten hold around 2.9% of the sample.

On this clone itself: Its antigen target is currently unknown. Base qualities were left out, and no much larger clone turns up one base away.

The germline ends are 17 bases apart after V is trimmed by 5 bases and J by 4 bases. From the cysteine through the phenylalanine, the CDR3 covers 15 amino acids. Just the 45-base CDR3 DNA is kept, in frame starting at base 1. Looking up the germline V gene yields CDR1 SGHTA and CDR2 FQGTGA. The investigation overall reported the following: The amount of clinical and demographic metadata varied by source and participant and was provided uncurated.

This TCR was sampled from a woman aged 55-69 years with active COVID-19. The sample comprised peripheral blood. In this chain, TRBV7-3 is recombined with TRBJ1-2; matching of 6 bases hints at TRBD1 as the D gene. The nucleotide sequence reads TGTGCCAGCAGCCCAAGGGGGGGGCTGAGCTATGGCTACACCTTC. This sequence encodes CASSPRGGLSYGYTF.